One sample yielded the 30 T cell receptor beta chains listed below, sequenced in a study of early T cells in non-severe SARS-CoV-2 infection. TCRdb called the 5' RACE reads again in MiXCR, with one record for every CDR3 protein. The sample yields some 64,000 distinct CDR3 sequences, 15% to 20% seen once. The source material was whole blood, sampled at baseline. The receptors here all came from an adult who was a healthcare worker with PCR-confirmed SARS-CoV-2 infection or an uninfected control (not recorded which).

The gene calls are TRBV20-1 and TRBJ2-3, with a possible D match to TRBD1 (6 bases). V gave up 2 bases and J gave up 2 bases, with 11 bases separating them. The CDR3 is 14 amino acids. CDR1 is DFQATT and CDR2 is SNEGSKA in the germline V gene (reference sequence). CDR3 amino acids: CSARRTENTDTQYF. For the CDR3, the DNA is TGCAGTGCTAGACGGACAGAAAACACAGATACGCAGTATTTT.

This clonotype was seen many times. The chain recombines TRBV12-3 or TRBV12-4 with TRBJ1-2; tentative D call: TRBD1 (6 bases). The CDR3 extends over 15 amino acids. V lost 2 bases and J lost 4, with 14 bases in between. In DNA form, the CDR3 reads TGTGCCAGCAGTTTAAACACGATCAGGGGCTATGGCTACACCTTC. Its protein product is CASSLNTIRGYGYTF.

The chain employs TRBV3-1 and TRBJ1-2; no definite D call. Trimming left V 0 bases short and J 6 bases short, with 14 bases between. This CDR3 comprises 15 residues. Germline V gene sequence: CDR1 LGHDT, CDR2 YNNKEL (reference sequence). CDR3: CASSQDRHWRDGYTF. CDR3 bases: TGTGCCAGCAGCCAAGATCGACATTGGCGGGATGGCTACACCTTC.

This clonotype was seen more than once but under ten times. CDR3 in amino acids: CASSRRGLSYEQYF. CDR3 coding DNA: TGTGCCAGCAGCCGAAGGGGACTATCCTACGAGCAGTACTTC. The rearrangement uses TRBV3-1 and TRBJ2-7; 7 bases map to TRBD2. Per the germline V gene, CDR1 is LGHDT and CDR2 is YNNKEL (reference sequence). The CDR3 has 14 residues. The V segment lost 4 bases and the J segment 1 base; nucleotides outside the gene matches: 4.

The table lists this clonotype with many counts. The chain links TRBV20-1 to TRBJ1-2; 7 bases fit TRBD1. The CDR3 runs to 12 residues. With 5 bases clipped from V and 3 bases from J, the junction kept 3 bases outside the gene matches. In germline, CDR1 is DFQATT, CDR2 SNEGSKA (reference sequence). CDR3 coding DNA: TGCAGTGCTCGGGACAGCCACTATGGCTACACCTTC. This encodes CSARDSHYGYTF.

The chain joins TRBV20-1 to TRBJ1-5, with 10 bases lining up with TRBD1. CDR1 DFQATT and CDR2 SNEGSKA come from the germline V gene (reference sequence). This CDR3 is 16 amino acids long. J lost 2 bases, V lost 3 bases, and 7 bases had no gene match. CDR3 in amino acids: CSARTGGIFGNQPQHF. The CDR3 DNA reads as TGCAGTGCTAGGACAGGGGGCATCTTTGGCAATCAGCCCCAGCATTTT.

CDR3 DNA: TGTGCCAGCAGTCCGCTGACAGGCCCGAGCGGGACTGAAGCTTTCTTT. Residues: CASSPLTGPSGTEAFF. The rearrangement links TRBV27 to TRBJ1-1; tentatively, D is TRBD1 (6 bases). The CDR3 covers 16 residues. Deletions cut 5 bases from V and 5 bases from J, with 21 bases between. CDR1 is MNHEY, CDR2 SMNVEV, per germline (reference sequence).

This clonotype was detected many times. The rearrangement uses TRBV7-9 and TRBJ2-1, with D perhaps assigned TRBD1 or TRBD2 (5 bases each). The CDR3 sequence is 16 residues long. Germline assignment: CDR1 SEHNR and CDR2 FQNEAQ (reference sequence). Trimming took 4 bases from V and 7 from J, leaving 20 bases between them. The CDR3 DNA reads TGTGCCAGCAGCTCCCGGGGCAGGGAAGAAGGAAATGAGCAGTTCTTC. Its translation is CASSSRGREEGNEQFF.

This clonotype appeared a few times. This rearrangement joins TRBV27 to TRBJ1-6; 8 bases are shared with TRBD1. The germline CDR1 and CDR2 sequences are MNHEY and SMNVEV (reference sequence). This CDR3 spans 13 amino acids. The V and J ends lost 7 bases and 6 bases, in that order; junction bases with no gene match: 2. As DNA, the CDR3 is TGTGCCAGCACCGGACAGGGTAATTCACCCCTCCACTTT. Protein product: CASTGQGNSPLHF.

The chain combines TRBV5-5 with TRBJ1-5; 7 positions match TRBD1. The V and J ends lost 2 bases and 13 bases, in that order; junction bases with no gene match: 18. CDR1 is SGHKS and CDR2 is YYEKEE in the germline V gene (reference sequence). The CDR3 contains 16 residues. The DNA for the CDR3 is TGTGCCAGCAGCTTCAGGGGGGAGAGCAATCAGCCCCAGCAGCATTTT. Residues: CASSFRGESNQPQQHF.

The rearrangement links TRBV3-2 to TRBJ1-4; no DNA check was done on the table's D call, TRBD1. TRBV3-2 is designated a pseudogene. The CDR3 length is 15 residues. The CDR3 sequence is CASSRRFGGDEKLFF. DNA for the CDR3: TGTGCCAGCAGCCGGCGCTTCGGGGGCGATGAAAAACTGTTTTTT.

This clonotype was seen once. The chain carries TRBV20-1 and TRBJ2-3; the D gene could be TRBD1 or TRBD2 (5 bases each). The CDR3 has 13 amino acids. Germline V gene data show CDR1 as DFQATT and CDR2 as SNEGSKA (reference sequence). The V end was cut by 3 bases, the J end by 5 bases, with 12 bases between. The CDR3 protein is CSASAGAGDTQYF. CDR3 sequence (DNA): TGCAGTGCTAGCGCCGGGGCGGGAGATACGCAGTATTTT.

This clonotype was seen many times. The V and J genes are TRBV2 and TRBJ2-7, with D maybe TRBD2 (6 bases). The V end lost 4 bases, the J end lost 0 bases, and 13 bases lay between the germline ends. The CDR3 runs 15 residues. Germline V gene lookup returns CDR1 SNHLY and CDR2 FYNNEI. The CDR3 protein is CASSARTTSSYEQYF. The CDR3 nucleotides read TGTGCCAGCAGTGCGAGGACTACTAGCTCCTACGAGCAGTACTTC.

This clonotype was recorded once. The V and J genes are TRBV4-3 and TRBJ2-1; the D gene is possibly TRBD2 (5 bases). V was clipped by 0 bases and J by 0 bases, with 12 bases between them. CDR1 is LGHNA, CDR2 YSLEER, per germline. This CDR3 has 17 residues. The CDR3 spells CASSQDVRGSSYNEQFF. Here the CDR3 DNA reads TGCGCCAGCAGCCAAGACGTTCGAGGGAGCTCCTACAATGAGCAGTTCTTC.

This clonotype has only a few counts. The conserved phenylalanine or tryptophan is not found at the CDR3 terminus, so this likely reflects a read error. The DNA is omitted, as the CDR3 cannot be located on it reliably, and the CDR3 follows TCRdb's listing. This chain connects TRBV18 to TRBJ2-3; TRBD1 reflects the table's D call only, with no check against the DNA. Germline CDR1 KGHSH, CDR2 LQKENI. The CDR3 is 14 amino acids in total, end residues counted. This CDR3 is CASSQIRDNQFFLY.

Many counts were recorded for this clonotype. The V and J genes are TRBV4-2 and TRBJ1-6; D remains unclear. V was trimmed by 5 bases and J by 9 bases, leaving 14 bases between them. CDR1 and CDR2 (germline): LGHNA, YNFKEQ. This CDR3 spans 14 amino acids. CDR3 sequence: CASSYGRVGSPLHF. In DNA form, the CDR3 reads TGTGCCAGCAGCTACGGGAGGGTCGGTTCACCCCTCCACTTT.

This chain links TRBV10-3 with TRBJ2-5; D not resolved. The V and J ends lost 2 bases and 4 bases respectively, with 5 bases between them. The CDR3 has 12 amino acids. CDR1 and CDR2 (germline): ENHRY, SYGVKD. The CDR3 DNA sequence: TGTGCCATCAGTGAGAGGGCAGAGACCCAGTACTTC. The encoded protein is CAISERAETQYF.

The genes are TRBV20-1 and TRBJ2-3; D remains unclear. The ends were cut back, 3 bases at V and 2 bases at J, with 12 bases in the middle. The CDR3 loop spans 14 amino acids. Germline V lookup: CDR1 DFQATT, CDR2 SNEGSKA (reference sequence). In DNA, the CDR3 is TGCAGTGCTAGTCGCCGGAGAGACACAGATACGCAGTATTTT. Encoded protein: CSASRRRDTDTQYF.

There are many counts of this clonotype. The chain employs TRBV6-5 and TRBJ1-4, with TRBD1 as a possible D gene (6 bases). The germline V gene has CDR1 MNHEY and CDR2 SVGAGI. This CDR3 has 15 amino acids. V was shortened by 0 bases and J by 6 bases, with 11 bases between the two germline ends. The CDR3 DNA is TGTGCCAGCAGTTACTCAACAGGACAGTATGAAAAACTGTTTTTT. Its translation is CASSYSTGQYEKLFF.

This rearrangement joins TRBV12-3 or TRBV12-4 to TRBJ2-3; D possibly corresponds to TRBD2 (5 bases). Trimming stripped 6 bases from V and 5 bases from J, with 12 bases between. This CDR3 has 13 amino acids. The CDR3 loop reads CASSPDGEDTQYF. In DNA form, the CDR3 reads TGTGCCAGCAGCCCGGACGGGGAAGATACGCAGTATTTT.

The chain is built from TRBV10-3 and TRBJ1-3; D gene uncertain. Trimming pared 4 bases from V and 0 bases from J, leaving 10 bases between. The CDR3 runs 15 residues. Germline V gene data show CDR1 as ENHRY and CDR2 as SYGVKD. The CDR3 loop reads CAISGVLNSGNTIYF. The CDR3 region has the DNA TGTGCCATCAGTGGGGTATTAAACTCTGGAAACACCATATATTTT.

There are a few counts of this clonotype. The genes are TRBV4-3 and TRBJ1-2; maybe TRBD1 (6 bases). Between the trimmed V and J ends, which lost 3 bases and 6 bases, there was a span of 17 bases. The germline V gene has CDR1 LGHNA and CDR2 YSLEER. The CDR3 is 15 amino acids. CDR3 protein: CASSHSQNRADGYTF. DNA for the CDR3: TGCGCCAGCAGCCACTCCCAGAACAGGGCGGATGGCTACACCTTC.

The V call is TRBV14, the J call TRBJ2-1; D is possibly TRBD2 (5 bases). The germline V and J ends were trimmed by 2 bases and 2 bases, with 19 bases remaining between them. The CDR3 is 18 residues long. Germline CDR1 is SGHDN and CDR2 is FVKESK. Written as DNA, the CDR3 is TGTGCCAGCAGCCAAAATGTACTCGGTCTAGCCGCCTACAATGAGCAGTTCTTC. It specifies CASSQNVLGLAAYNEQFF.

CDR3 in DNA: TGTGCCGGGCCCCCGAGAAACACCATATATTTT. It yields the protein CAGPPRNTIYF. V and J are TRBV27 and TRBJ1-3; no clear D. Germline assignment: CDR1 MNHEY and CDR2 SMNVEV (reference sequence). V lost 11 bases and J 5 bases, leaving 10 bases between the germline ends. The CDR3 length is 11 residues.

V and J are TRBV19 and TRBJ2-7; possibly TRBD2 for D (7 bases). The germline V and J ends were trimmed by 7 bases and 5 bases, with 15 bases remaining between them. Looked up from germline, CDR1 is LNHDA and CDR2 is SQIVND (reference sequence). This CDR3 spans 13 amino acids. The CDR3 protein is CASTTTGGDEQYF. The CDR3 bases are TGTGCCAGTACCACAACGGGGGGCGACGAGCAGTACTTC.

The chain is built from TRBV27 and TRBJ2-1, with 14 nucleotides matching TRBD2. With V trimmed by 4 bases and J by 6 bases, 8 bases remained unmatched. CDR3 length: 17 residues. CDR1 is MNHEY, CDR2 SMNVEV, per germline (reference sequence). The CDR3 protein is CASSSSTSGGAFNEQFF. CDR3 sequence (DNA): TGTGCCAGCAGTTCCTCGACTAGCGGGGGGGCTTTCAATGAGCAGTTCTTC.

The chain is built from TRBV11-2 and TRBJ2-5; the D is unclear. Trimming left V 0 bases short and J 9 bases short, with 8 bases between. Germline loops: CDR1 SGHAT, CDR2 FQNNGV. The CDR3 is made up of 12 amino acids. The CDR3: CASSLESNPQYF. CDR3 DNA sequence: TGTGCCAGCAGCTTAGAATCCAATCCCCAGTACTTC.

The rearrangement uses TRBV11-2 and TRBJ1-3; D ambiguous. This CDR3 contains 13 residues. V was pared by 6 bases and J by 4 bases, with 10 bases between. The germline gives CDR1 SGHAT, CDR2 FQNNGV. The CDR3 spells CASSRTPGNTIYF. The CDR3 DNA follows: TGTGCCAGCAGTCGTACCCCCGGAAACACCATATATTTT.

There are many counts of this clonotype. The V call is TRBV6-2 or TRBV6-3, the J call TRBJ1-1; D not certain. The CDR3 is 13 residues long. V lost 5 bases and J 6 bases, leaving 13 bases between the germline ends. The V gene's germline CDR1 is MNHEY and CDR2 SVGEGT. CDR3 region: CASSELRFAEAFF. The CDR3 nucleotides read TGTGCCAGCAGTGAGCTTCGTTTTGCTGAAGCTTTCTTT.

Within the sample, this clonotype is medium-sized. The gene calls are TRBV24-1 and TRBJ1-2; D is ambiguous. This CDR3 spans 11 amino acids. CDR1 KGHDR and CDR2 SFDVKD come from the germline V gene. The V gene lost 12 bases and the J gene lost 4 bases, with 11 bases spanning the gap. CDR3 coding DNA: TGTGCCGGGCGGGAGACCTATGGCTACACCTTC. Protein product: CAGRETYGYTF.